The next 4 T cell receptor beta chains were all read from a single sample in a study of T cell repertoires in cytomegalovirus infection. For these receptors, no antigen is known. Each CDR3 protein gets one entry after TCRdb re-called the reads with MiXCR. The repertoire holds about 830,000 distinct CDR3 sequences, with around a third as singletons. Sequencing used cultured CD8+ T cells from PBMCs, obtained from culture after CMV antigen stimulation. The receptor source for this set is a human donor in good health (CMV status not recorded). Some clones in this sample may be carry-over from other donors' samples.

This clonotype was seen only a few times. The V call is TRBV6-6, the J call TRBJ2-7; 10 nucleotides line up with TRBD1. Germline V gene sequence: CDR1 MNHNY, CDR2 SVGAGI (reference sequence). Trimming cost V 6 bases and J 3 bases; bases outside gene matches: 14. The CDR3 is made up of 17 amino acids. Here the CDR3 DNA reads TGTGCCAGCAGCTTCTCCCACGGGACAGGGGTTCTCTACGAGCAGTACGTC. Translation gives CASSFSHGTGVLYEQYV.

The rearrangement joins TRBV14 to TRBJ2-1; D remains unclear. The ends were cut back, 1 base at V and 8 bases at J, with 9 bases in the middle. The CDR3 length is 13 residues. Germline loops: CDR1 SGHDN, CDR2 FVKESK. The CDR3 nucleotides read TGTGCCAGCAGCCAAGTTGCTTACGATGAGCAGTTCTTC. Protein sequence: CASSQVAYDEQFF.

The V and J genes are TRBV27 and TRBJ2-3; D not certain. V lost 3 bases to trimming and J lost 2 bases, with 9 bases between them. Germline V gives CDR1 MNHEY, CDR2 SMNVEV (reference sequence). CDR3 size: 14 residues. The CDR3: CASSFLDSTDTQYF. Written as DNA, the CDR3 is TGTGCCAGCAGTTTTTTGGATTCCACAGATACGCAGTATTTT.

The chain joins TRBV27 to TRBJ1-2; D unclear. CDR3 length equals 13 residues. Germline V gene sequence: CDR1 MNHEY, CDR2 SMNVEV (reference sequence). V was trimmed by 4 bases and J by 4 bases, leaving 10 bases between them. The CDR3 loop reads CASSSKSFYGYTF. The CDR3 DNA sequence: TGTGCCAGCAGTTCTAAATCCTTCTATGGCTACACCTTC.